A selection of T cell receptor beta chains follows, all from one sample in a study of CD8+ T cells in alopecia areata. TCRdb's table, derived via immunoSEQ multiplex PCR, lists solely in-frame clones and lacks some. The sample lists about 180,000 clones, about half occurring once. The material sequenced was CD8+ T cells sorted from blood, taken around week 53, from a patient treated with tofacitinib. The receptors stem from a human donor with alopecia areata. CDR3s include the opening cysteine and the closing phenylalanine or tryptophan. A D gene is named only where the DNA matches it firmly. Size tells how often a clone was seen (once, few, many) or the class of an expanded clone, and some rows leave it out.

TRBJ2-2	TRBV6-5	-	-	CASSYVDMGAGELFF	TGTGCCAGCAGTTACGTAGACATGGGGGCCGGGGAGCTGTTTTTT
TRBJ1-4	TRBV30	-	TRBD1	CAWSVPTGFGEKLFF	TGTGCCTGGAGTGTACCGACAGGGTTCGGTGAAAAACTGTTTTTT
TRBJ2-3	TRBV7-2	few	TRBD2	CASSLSAGGTDTQYF	TGTGCCAGCAGCTTATCTGCGGGGGGCACAGATACGCAGTATTTT
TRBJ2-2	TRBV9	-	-	CASSGTTPNTGELFF	TGTGCCAGCAGCGGGACCACGCCAAACACCGGGGAGCTGTTTTTT
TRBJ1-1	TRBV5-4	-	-	CASSGKGRFEAFF	TGTGCCAGCAGCGGGAAAGGACGGTTTGAAGCTTTCTTT
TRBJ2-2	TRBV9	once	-	CASSVVPGELFF	TGTGCCAGCAGCGTAGTACCCGGGGAGCTGTTTTTT
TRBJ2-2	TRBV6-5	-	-	CASSYSPGGTGELFF	TGTGCCAGCAGTTACTCGCCGGGTGGGACCGGGGAGCTGTTTTTT
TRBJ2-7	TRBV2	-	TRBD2	CASSETSGTHRDEQYF	TGTGCCAGCAGCGAGACTAGCGGGACACACCGCGACGAGCAGTACTTC
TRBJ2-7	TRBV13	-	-	CASSRSGLLSPEQYF	TGTGCCAGCAGCCGATCAGGACTATTATCCCCCGAGCAGTACTTC
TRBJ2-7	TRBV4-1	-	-	CASSQERTANSYEQYF	TGCGCCAGCAGCCAAGAAAGGACAGCCAACTCCTACGAGCAGTACTTC
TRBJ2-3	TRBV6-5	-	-	CASSSRDTDTQYF	TGTGCCAGCAGTTCACGGGACACAGATACGCAGTATTTT
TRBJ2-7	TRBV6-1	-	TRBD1	CASSEGTGSGEQYF	TGTGCCAGCAGTGAAGGGACAGGGTCGGGGGAGCAGTACTTC
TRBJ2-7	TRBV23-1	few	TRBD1	CASIHTGDRGHEQYF	TGCGCCAGCATCCATACGGGGGACAGGGGCCACGAGCAGTACTTC